The 17 T cell receptor beta chains given below trace back to one sample, sequenced in a study of cytomegalovirus exposure and HLA in healthy donors. With 60 Vbeta and 13 Jbeta primers, the PCR was carried out. Sequencing was performed with immunoSEQ multiplex PCR; in TCRdb, only in-frame clones are kept and a portion is missing. Recorded for this sample: about 42,000 clones. Material: PBMCs. These receptors all come from a young man in good health and CMV-seronegative.

This chain connects TRBV19 to TRBJ2-5; D perhaps matches TRBD2 (5 bases). Germline loops: CDR1 LNHDA, CDR2 SQIVND (reference sequence). Trimming removed 4 bases from V and 4 bases from J, with 16 bases in between. CDR3 size: 15 residues. In DNA form, the CDR3 reads TGTGCCAGTAGTACCGTCGCCTCGGGGTCAGAGACCCAGTACTTC. The encoded protein is CASSTVASGSETQYF.

This chain connects TRBV4-3 to TRBJ2-1; perhaps TRBD1 as D (6 bases). The CDR3 runs to 16 residues. The germline V gene has CDR1 LGHNA and CDR2 YSLEER. Trimming stripped 0 bases from V and 4 bases from J, with 13 bases between. CDR3: CASSQDRGTPYNEQFF. CDR3 in DNA: TGCGCCAGCAGCCAAGATAGGGGGACACCTTACAATGAGCAGTTCTTC.

The V and J genes are TRBV29-1 and TRBJ1-2; a weak D match, TRBD1 (5 bases). The V gene's germline CDR1 is SQVTM and CDR2 ANQGSEA. Trimming took off 6 bases at V and 4 bases at J, with 15 bases between the two ends. CDR3 size: 13 residues. CDR3 nucleotide sequence: TGCAGCGTATTGCAGGGACTTGGCTATGGCTACACCTTC. This gives the protein CSVLQGLGYGYTF. The whole variable domain, remainder taken from reference TRBV29-1 and TRBJ1-2, is SAVISQKPSRDICQRGTSLTIQCQVDSQVTMMFWYRQQPGQSLTLIATANQGSEATYESGFVIDKFPISRPNLTFSTLTVSNMSPEDSSIYLCSVLQGLGYGYTFGSGTRLTVV.

The chain combines TRBV30 with TRBJ1-6; tentatively, D is TRBD1 (6 bases). The CDR3 runs 13 residues. V lost 4 bases and J lost 8, with 12 bases in between. The germline V gene encodes CDR1 GTSNPN and CDR2 SVGIG (reference sequence). CDR3 loop: CAWTLGADSPLHF. In DNA form, the CDR3 reads TGTGCCTGGACTCTGGGGGCAGATTCACCCCTCCACTTT.

V gene TRBV7-9 combines with J gene TRBJ1-6; 9 bases align to TRBD1. Germline CDR1 SEHNR, CDR2 FQNEAQ (reference sequence). V shed 5 bases, J shed 6 bases, and the junction held 14 bases outside the gene matches. The CDR3 is 18 residues long. The CDR3 DNA reads TGTGCCAGCAGCCCCTCCGGGACAGGGATGGTTGGTAATTCACCCCTCCACTTT. It encodes CASSPSGTGMVGNSPLHF.

The chain uses TRBV9 and TRBJ2-5; 10 positions match TRBD1. The J segment lost 4 bases and the V segment lost 0 bases, leaving 12 bases of the junction unmatched. The CDR3 runs 18 residues. From germline, CDR1 is SGDLS and CDR2 YYNGEE. The CDR3 DNA reads as TGTGCCAGCAGCGTAGCTCCGACAGGGGGCCTAGGGAGAGAGACCCAGTACTTC. This codes for CASSVAPTGGLGRETQYF.

V usage is TRBV19 and J usage is TRBJ2-5; the match to TRBD1 covers 9 bases. V was clipped by 4 bases and J by 1 base; unmatched bases: 1. The CDR3 has 14 residues. Germline assignment: CDR1 LNHDA and CDR2 SQIVND (reference sequence). Here the CDR3 reads CASSRGQGQETQYF. CDR3 nucleotides: TGTGCCAGTAGTAGGGGACAGGGCCAAGAGACCCAGTACTTC.

The chain recombines TRBV18 with TRBJ1-1; D is perhaps TRBD1 (5 bases). The CDR3 is 13 amino acids. With 6 bases removed from V and 4 bases from J, the gap between germline ends came to 12 bases. Germline values: CDR1 KGHSH, CDR2 LQKENI. The CDR3 sequence: CASSQGKGTEAFF. CDR3 coding DNA: TGTGCCAGCTCGCAGGGAAAAGGCACTGAAGCTTTCTTT.

V gene TRBV11-3 combines with J gene TRBJ2-2; TRBD1 matches at 10 bases. Per the germline V gene, CDR1 is SGHNT and CDR2 is YENEEA. J gave up 5 bases and V 7 bases, and 4 bases lay outside the gene matches. This CDR3 spans 14 amino acids. CDR3 amino acids: CASNPGQGTGELFF. The CDR3 bases are TGTGCCAGCAACCCGGGACAGGGGACCGGGGAGCTGTTTTTT.

This chain joins TRBV5-1 and TRBJ2-7, with 16 nucleotides matching TRBD2. Germline V gene lookup returns CDR1 SGHRS and CDR2 YFSETQ. V was clipped by 3 bases and J by 2 bases; unmatched bases: 2. The CDR3 is 16 residues long. The CDR3 sequence: CASSSGTSGRAYEQYF. The CDR3 region has the DNA TGCGCCAGCAGCTCCGGGACTAGCGGGAGGGCCTACGAGCAGTACTTC.

This chain uses TRBV2 with TRBJ2-2; D call uncertain. The V and J ends lost 5 bases and 4 bases respectively, with 14 bases between them. Germline V lookup: CDR1 SNHLY, CDR2 FYNNEI. The CDR3 contains 15 residues. CDR3 in DNA: TGTGCCAGCAGTCTAAGGCGGCGGCCCACCGGGGAGCTGTTTTTT. Encoded protein: CASSLRRRPTGELFF.

The chain couples TRBV11-2 to TRBJ1-2; D may be TRBD1 (6 bases). The CDR3 consists of 16 residues. V was cut by 2 bases and J by 6 bases, with 19 bases left in between. The germline gives CDR1 SGHAT, CDR2 FQNNGV. The CDR3 sequence is CASSLLRGRRGNGYTF. The CDR3 nucleotides read TGTGCCAGCAGCTTATTGCGGGGGCGGAGAGGTAATGGCTACACCTTC.

CDR3 DNA sequence: TGTGCCAGCAGTGAACGGGGGGGCCATGGCTACACCTTC. This translates into CASSERGGHGYTF. This chain joins TRBV2 and TRBJ1-2; maybe TRBD1 (6 bases). This CDR3 has 13 amino acids. V was cut by 2 bases and J by 6 bases, with 10 bases left in between. Germline assignment: CDR1 SNHLY and CDR2 FYNNEI.

The chain is built from TRBV15 and TRBJ1-5; D may be TRBD1 (6 bases). This CDR3 comprises 17 residues. In germline, CDR1 is LNHNV, CDR2 YYDKDF (reference sequence). The V gene lost 0 bases and the J gene lost 1 base, with 13 bases spanning the gap. DNA for the CDR3: TGTGCCACCAGCAGAGATGCGGCAGGGGAAAGCAATCAGCCCCAGCATTTT. Translating gives CATSRDAAGESNQPQHF.

The chain employs TRBV5-1 and TRBJ1-2; D may be TRBD1 (6 bases). The germline V and J ends were trimmed by 4 bases and 9 bases, with 22 bases remaining between them. Germline values: CDR1 SGHRS, CDR2 YFSETQ. The CDR3 consists of 15 residues. The CDR3 protein is CASSQTVGGRLSYTF. The DNA for the CDR3 is TGCGCCAGCAGCCAAACCGTGGGGGGGCGACTTAGCTACACCTTC.

The V gene is TRBV9, the J gene TRBJ1-2; 11 bases are shared with TRBD1. The CDR3 loop spans 18 amino acids. Germline-derived CDR1 and CDR2 are SGDLS and YYNGEE. V shed 2 bases, J shed 4 bases, and the junction held 13 bases outside the gene matches. CDR3 nucleotides: TGTGCCAGCAGCGTGACCTATCCCGGGACAGGGGGTCCCTATGGCTACACCTTC. Translated: CASSVTYPGTGGPYGYTF.

The V gene is TRBV29-1, the J gene TRBJ1-2, with 7 bases aligning to TRBD1. V lost 3 bases, J lost 8 bases, and 12 bases stayed unmatched. The CDR3 totals 14 residues. From germline, CDR1 is SQVTM and CDR2 ANQGSEA. CDR3 bases: TGCAGCGTTGAGGTGGGGTCAGGGGGTATCGGCTACACCTTC. It translates to CSVEVGSGGIGYTF.